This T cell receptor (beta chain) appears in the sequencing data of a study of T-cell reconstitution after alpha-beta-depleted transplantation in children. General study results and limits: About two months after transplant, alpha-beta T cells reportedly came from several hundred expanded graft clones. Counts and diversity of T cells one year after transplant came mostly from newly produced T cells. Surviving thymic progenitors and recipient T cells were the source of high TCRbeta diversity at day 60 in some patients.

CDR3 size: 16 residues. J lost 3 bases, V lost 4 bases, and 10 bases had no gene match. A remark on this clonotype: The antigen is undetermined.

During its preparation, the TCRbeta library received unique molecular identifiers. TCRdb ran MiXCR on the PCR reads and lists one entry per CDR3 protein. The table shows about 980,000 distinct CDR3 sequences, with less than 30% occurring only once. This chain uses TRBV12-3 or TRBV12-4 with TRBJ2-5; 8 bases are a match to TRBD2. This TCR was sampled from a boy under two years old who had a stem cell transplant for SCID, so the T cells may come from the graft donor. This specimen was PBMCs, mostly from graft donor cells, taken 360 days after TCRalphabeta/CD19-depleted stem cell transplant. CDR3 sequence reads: CASSSQTSAAKETQYF. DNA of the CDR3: TGTGCCAGCAGTTCCCAGACTAGCGCGGCCAAAGAGACCCAGTACTTC.